Sequencing of this T cell receptor (beta chain) was carried out in a study of PD-1 blockade in classical Hodgkin lymphoma. The V end was cut by 2 bases, the J end by 2 bases, with 9 bases between. Per the germline V gene, CDR1 is MDHEN and CDR2 is SYDVKM. The CDR3 extends over 14 amino acids. Clones were read by immunoSEQ multiplex PCR, and TCRdb kept only the in-frame ones, dropping some. The sample consists of roughly 42,000 clones, over 60% of them appearing once. Every one of the patients relapsed after autologous stem cell transplantation (brentuximab vedotin exposure was variable). Study conclusions and caveats: What caused the repertoire differences, perhaps disease activity or prior therapy, remains undefined.

In regard to this clone: The target antigen is unknown. The same CDR3 also results from other DNA sequences found in this sample.

The sequencing used peripheral blood mononuclear cells (PBMCs), collected at baseline. The V and J genes are TRBV28 and TRBJ1-1; no definite D call. The TCR originated in a human donor with classical Hodgkin lymphoma. Here the CDR3 reads CASSLGLGNTEAFF. The DNA of the CDR3 is TGTGCCAGCAGTTTAGGGTTGGGCAACACTGAAGCTTTCTTT. The full variable domain, its missing parts supplied by reference TRBV28 and TRBJ1-1, is DVKVTQSSRYLVKRTGEKVFLECVQDMDHENMFWYRQDPGLGLRLIYFSYDVKMKEKGDIPEGYSVSREKKERFSLILESASTNQTSMYLCASSLGLGNTEAFFGQGTRLTVV.